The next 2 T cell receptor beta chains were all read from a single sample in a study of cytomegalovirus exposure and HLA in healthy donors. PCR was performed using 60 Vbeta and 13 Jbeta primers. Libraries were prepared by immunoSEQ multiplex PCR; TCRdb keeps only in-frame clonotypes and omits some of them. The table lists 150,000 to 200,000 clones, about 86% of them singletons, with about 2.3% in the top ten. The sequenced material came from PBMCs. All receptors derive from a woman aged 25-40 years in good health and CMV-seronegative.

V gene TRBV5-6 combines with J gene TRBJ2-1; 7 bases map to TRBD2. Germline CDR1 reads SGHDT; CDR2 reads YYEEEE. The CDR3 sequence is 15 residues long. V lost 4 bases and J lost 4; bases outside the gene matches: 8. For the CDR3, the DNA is TGTGCCAGCAGCCCTCTAGCGGCACGATACAATGAGCAGTTCTTC. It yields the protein CASSPLAARYNEQFF. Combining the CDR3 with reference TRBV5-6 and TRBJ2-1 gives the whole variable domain DAGVTQSPTHLIKTRGQQVTLRCSPKSGHDTVSWYQQALGQGPQFIFQYYEEEERQRGNFPDRFSGHQFPNYSSELNVNALLLGDSALYLCASSPLAARYNEQFFGPGTRLTVL.

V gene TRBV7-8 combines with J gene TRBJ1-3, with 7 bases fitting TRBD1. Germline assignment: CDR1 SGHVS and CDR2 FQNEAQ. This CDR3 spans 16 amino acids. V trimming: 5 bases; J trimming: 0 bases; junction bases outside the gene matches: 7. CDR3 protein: CASSLQQGLSGNTIYF. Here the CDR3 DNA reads TGTGCCAGCAGCCTACAACAGGGGCTCTCTGGAAACACCATATATTTT.